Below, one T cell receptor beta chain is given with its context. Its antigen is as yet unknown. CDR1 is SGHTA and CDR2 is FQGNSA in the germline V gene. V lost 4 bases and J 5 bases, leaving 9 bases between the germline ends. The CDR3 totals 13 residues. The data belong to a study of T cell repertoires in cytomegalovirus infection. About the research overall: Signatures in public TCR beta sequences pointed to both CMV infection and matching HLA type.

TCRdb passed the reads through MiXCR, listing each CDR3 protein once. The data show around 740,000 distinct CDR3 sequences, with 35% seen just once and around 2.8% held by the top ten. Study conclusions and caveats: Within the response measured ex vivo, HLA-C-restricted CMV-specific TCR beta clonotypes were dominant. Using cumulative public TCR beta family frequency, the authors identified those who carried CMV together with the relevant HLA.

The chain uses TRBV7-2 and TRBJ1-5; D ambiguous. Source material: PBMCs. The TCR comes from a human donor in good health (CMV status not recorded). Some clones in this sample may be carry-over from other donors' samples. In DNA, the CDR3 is TGTGCCAGCAGCTACAACCCAGATCAGCCCCAGCATTTT. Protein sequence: CASSYNPDQPQHF.